The source of this TCR beta chain is a study of ipilimumab plus nivolumab after autologous stem cell transplantation. Across the study: Patients received a median of roughly five ipilimumab and about 8 nivolumab doses.

This table comes from immunoSEQ multiplex PCR, and its TCRdb copy is limited to in-frame clones, with some not included. The sample consists of under 20,000 clones, around four fifths of them appearing once. Checkpoint therapy with ipilimumab 1 mg/kg began 14 to 28 days after transplant. Patients got 3 mg/kg IV nivolumab weeks 1, 4, 7, 10, then biweekly through week 26. Notes on this clone: Its antigen is unidentified.

The CDR3 runs to 18 residues. CDR1 is SGHRS and CDR2 is YFSETQ in the germline V gene. Losses at the gene ends were 1 base for V and 8 bases for J; bases not matched to a gene: 16. Broader study findings: Authors suggest TCR repertoire, Treg phenotype and gut microbiota support further study.

The chain joins TRBV5-1 to TRBJ2-2, with 8 bases aligning to TRBD2. This TCR was recovered from a male donor with diffuse large B-cell lymphoma. Sequencing was performed on PBMCs, taken in a trial of ipilimumab plus nivolumab as post-transplant consolidation. The CDR3 DNA is TGCGCCAGCAGCTTGCGGTCTTCGGCGGGGGGCCGGCCTGGGGAGCTGTTTTTT. It codes for CASSLRSSAGGRPGELFF. The full variable domain, in which reference TRBV5-1 and TRBJ2-2 provide the parts outside the CDR3, is KAGVTQTPRYLIKTRGQQVTLSCSPISGHRSVSWYQQTPGQGLQFLFEYFSETQRNKGNFPGRFSGRQFSNSRSEMNVSTLELGDSALYLCASSLRSSAGGRPGELFFGEGSRLTVL.